These 13 T cell receptor beta chains came from one sample sequenced in a study of blood T cell repertoires in COVID-19. Using immunoSEQ multiplex PCR, the repertoire was profiled, and TCRdb retains in-frame clones only, with some absent. Of some 160,000 clones in the sample, approximately 90% were seen once. Specimen: peripheral blood. Receptors were obtained from a man between 18 and 35 years old with COVID-19, enrolled during active disease.

This chain joins TRBV13 and TRBJ2-2; the match to TRBD1 covers 8 bases. The V gene end was trimmed by 4 bases and the J gene end by 0 bases; junction bases not matched to a gene: 13. The CDR3 has 19 residues. Germline V gives CDR1 PRHDT, CDR2 FYEKMQ (reference sequence). CDR3 nucleotides: TGTGCCAGCAGCTCCGCGGATCCACAGGGGGACGCGAACACCGGGGAGCTGTTTTTT. Amino acid sequence: CASSSADPQGDANTGELFF.

The rearrangement uses TRBV29-1 and TRBJ2-1; TRBD2 matches at 10 bases. V shed 8 bases, J shed 3 bases, and the junction held 10 bases outside the gene matches. Germline lookup yields CDR1 SQVTM and CDR2 ANQGSEA. The CDR3 totals 15 residues. The CDR3 nucleotides read TGCAGCTATGCTGGGCTAGCGGGAGTCTACAATGAGCAGTTCTTC. Translating it yields CSYAGLAGVYNEQFF.

This clone was seen just once. The chain couples TRBV3-1 (or the pseudogene TRBV3-2) to TRBJ2-1; D gene unclear. CDR1 is LGHDT and CDR2 is YNNKEL in the germline V gene (reference sequence). The CDR3 contains 11 residues. The germline V and J ends were trimmed by 4 bases and 6 bases, with 4 bases remaining between them. The CDR3 reads CASSLVNEQFF. The CDR3 DNA reads as TGTGCCAGCAGCCTCGTCAATGAGCAGTTCTTC.

V and J are TRBV5-6 and TRBJ2-4, with 7 bases matching TRBD1. Germline CDR1 is SGHDT and CDR2 is YYEEEE. The length of the CDR3 is 13 residues. The junction had 13 bases not matched to a gene; V was cut back by 3 bases and J by 16 bases. CDR3 bases: TGTGCCAGCAGCTCAGGCCTAAGACAGGGTCATTACTTC. It translates to CASSSGLRQGHYF. The entire variable domain, with the rest obtained from reference TRBV5-6 and TRBJ2-4, is as follows: DAGVTQSPTHLIKTRGQQVTLRCSPKSGHDTVSWYQQALGQGPQFIFQYYEEEERQRGNFPDRFSGHQFPNYSSELNVNALLLGDSALYLCASSSGLRQGHYFGAGTRLSVL.

In this sample, this clone turned up once. The chain uses TRBV10-3 and TRBJ2-7; TRBD2 matches at 14 bases. Germline CDR1 and CDR2: ENHRY and SYGVKD. The CDR3 runs to 15 residues. Germline trimming cut 2 bases from V and 7 bases from J; bases unmatched to any gene: 4. For the CDR3, the DNA is TGTGCCATCAGTGAGAGACTAGCGGGAGGGAGGGAGCAGTACTTC. Its translation is CAISERLAGGREQYF.

The rearrangement uses TRBV11-2 and TRBJ2-1; no clear D gene. V lost 0 bases and J lost 10, with 10 bases in between. CDR3 length equals 13 residues. Germline lookup yields CDR1 SGHAT and CDR2 FQNNGV. The CDR3 DNA reads TGTGCCAGCAGCTTAGAGGCCTTTGGCGAGCAGTTCTTC. This encodes CASSLEAFGEQFF.

The J gene is TRBJ2-3, the V gene TRBV3-1 (or the pseudogene TRBV3-2); D perhaps matches TRBD2 (6 bases). The germline V gene encodes CDR1 LGHDT and CDR2 YNNKEL (reference sequence). The CDR3 loop spans 16 amino acids. Trimming removed 2 bases at V and 4 bases at J, with 16 bases between. CDR3 DNA sequence: TGTGCCAGCAGCCAACCGGACTACCCGCTGCCAGATACGCAGTATTTT. Residues: CASSQPDYPLPDTQYF.

This clone was recorded a few times. The chain couples TRBV15 to TRBJ1-5; D is possibly TRBD1 (5 bases). CDR3 length equals 16 residues. Germline V gives CDR1 LNHNV, CDR2 YYDKDF (reference sequence). V was cut by 7 bases and J by 0 bases, with 16 bases left in between. The CDR3: CATNPGAAYSNQPQHF. The CDR3 DNA is TGTGCCACCAATCCTGGGGCCGCATATAGCAATCAGCCCCAGCATTTT.

This chain uses TRBV4-2 with TRBJ1-1; D gene unclear. V lost 1 base to trimming and J lost 3 bases, with 21 bases between them. CDR1 is LGHNA, CDR2 YNFKEQ, per germline. The CDR3 has 18 amino acids. CDR3 amino acids: CASSQGVGGYTSDTEAFF. Written as DNA, the CDR3 is TGTGCCAGCAGCCAAGGTGTAGGAGGTTATACGAGCGACACTGAAGCTTTCTTT.

The V call is TRBV15, the J call TRBJ1-2, with 7 positions matching TRBD1. From germline, CDR1 is LNHNV and CDR2 YYDKDF (reference sequence). The CDR3 runs to 15 residues. Trimming took 1 base from V and 4 from J; bases not matched to a gene: 6. CDR3 in DNA: TGTGCCACCAGCAGAGGGGAAGGGGGCATCTATGGCTACACCTTC. Translated: CATSRGEGGIYGYTF.

The rearrangement uses TRBV11-2 and TRBJ2-2, with 8 bases aligning to TRBD1. Germline V gene lookup returns CDR1 SGHAT and CDR2 FQNNGV. The CDR3 covers 16 residues. The ends lost 7 bases at V and 7 bases at J; junction bases unmatched: 14. The CDR3 loop is CASTPGQGALGGELFF. In DNA, the CDR3 is TGTGCCAGCACCCCCGGCCAGGGGGCGTTGGGCGGGGAGCTGTTTTTT.

This chain uses TRBV5-6 with TRBJ1-2; D call uncertain. Germline loops: CDR1 SGHDT, CDR2 YYEEEE. Trimming removed 4 bases at V and 2 bases at J, with 15 bases between. This CDR3 contains 15 residues. CDR3 nucleotides: TGTGCCAGCAGCCCGCCGACATTTATAAACTATGGCTACACCTTC. Its translation: CASSPPTFINYGYTF.

DNA for the CDR3: TGTGCCAGCAGTTCCCCTCTTCTCGGACTAGCCCCAGATACGCAGTATTTT. It translates to CASSSPLLGLAPDTQYF. The gene calls are TRBV27 and TRBJ2-3, with TRBD2 matching 8 bases. The V gene's germline CDR1 is MNHEY and CDR2 SMNVEV (reference sequence). With V trimmed by 4 bases and J by 4 bases, 13 bases remained unmatched. The CDR3 contains 17 residues.